The entry that follows covers one TCR beta chain sequence. The data are from a study of blood T cell repertoires in COVID-19. Trimming removed 1 base at V and 2 bases at J, with 12 bases between. There are 16 residues in the CDR3. The V gene's germline CDR1 is SGHTA and CDR2 FQGNSA. The table came from immunoSEQ multiplex PCR; TCRdb's copy has only in-frame clones and leaves some out. The table shows over 200,000 clones, with 90% to 95% occurring only once. The receptor comes from a man aged 25-45 years with acute or convalescent COVID-19. The chain links TRBV7-2 to TRBJ1-5; D possibly corresponds to TRBD1 (5 bases). Sequences were obtained from peripheral blood. The CDR3 spells CASSLVGGGGNQPQHF. The CDR3 DNA follows: TGTGCCAGCAGCTTAGTCGGGGGAGGCGGCAATCAGCCCCAGCATTTT. The full variable domain, with the rest looked up from reference TRBV7-2 and TRBJ1-5, is GAGVSQSPSNKVTEKGKDVELRCDPISGHTALYWYRQSLGQGLEFLIYFQGNSAPDKSGLPSDRFSAERTGGSVSTLTIQRTQQEDSAVYLCASSLVGGGGNQPQHFGDGTRLSIL.